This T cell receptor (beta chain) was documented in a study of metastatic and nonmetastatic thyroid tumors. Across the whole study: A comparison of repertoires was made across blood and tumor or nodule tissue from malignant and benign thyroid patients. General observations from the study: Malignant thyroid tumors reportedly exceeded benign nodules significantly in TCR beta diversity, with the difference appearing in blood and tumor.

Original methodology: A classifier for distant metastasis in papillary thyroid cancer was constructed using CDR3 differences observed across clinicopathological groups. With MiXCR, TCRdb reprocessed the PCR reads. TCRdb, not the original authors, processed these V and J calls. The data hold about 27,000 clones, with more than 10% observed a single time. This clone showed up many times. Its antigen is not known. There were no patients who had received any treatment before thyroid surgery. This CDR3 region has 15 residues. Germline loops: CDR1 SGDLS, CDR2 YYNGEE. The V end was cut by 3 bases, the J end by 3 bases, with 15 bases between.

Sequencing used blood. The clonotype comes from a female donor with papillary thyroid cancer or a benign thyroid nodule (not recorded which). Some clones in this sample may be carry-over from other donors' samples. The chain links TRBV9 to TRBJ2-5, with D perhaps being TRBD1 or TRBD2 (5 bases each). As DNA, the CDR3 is TGTGCCAGCAGCGAGTGGGACGGGACGAAAGAGACCCAGTACTTC. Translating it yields CASSEWDGTKETQYF.